Following are 21 T cell receptor beta chains from one sample sequenced in a study of T cell responses to AZD1222 COVID-19 vaccine (dated by TCRdb to about 2021). Libraries were prepared through the immunoSEQ multiplex PCR assay. TCRdb mirrors the immuneACCESS table, restricted to in-frame sequences. Some clones are absent from its copies; in checked studies, under half trace to an unresolved V gene, and the reason for the others is unknown. The sample includes 140,000 or so clones, with 89% observed a single time. The ten largest clones take up about 4.8% of the sample. This sample's time point label indicates: baseline before first vaccination. Specimen: peripheral blood, collected on day 0 of AZD1222 vaccination. These TCRs come from an adult in good health.

The DNA for the CDR3 is TGTGCCAGCAGCTCGGGACTAGCGGGGATAACCGGGGAGCTGTTTTTT. As protein: CASSSGLAGITGELFF. This chain links TRBV5-4 with TRBJ2-2, with 13 bases identical to TRBD2. Trimming took 3 bases from V and 5 from J; bases not matched to a gene: 4. This CDR3 has 16 residues. Germline V gene data show CDR1 as SGHNT and CDR2 as YYREEE (reference sequence).

This clone has only a few counts. The gene calls are TRBV18 and TRBJ2-2; tentative D call: TRBD1 (5 bases). Deletions cut 0 bases from V and 7 bases from J, with 15 bases between. The length of the CDR3 is 16 residues. The germline V gene has CDR1 KGHSH and CDR2 LQKENI. The CDR3 region is CASSPPQTALGGELFF. As DNA, the CDR3 is TGTGCCAGCTCACCACCGCAGACAGCGCTTGGCGGGGAGCTGTTTTTT.

The rearrangement joins TRBV29-1 to TRBJ2-7; 11 bases line up with TRBD2. Trimming removed 5 bases from V and 1 base from J; junction bases left unmatched: 4. The CDR3 covers 14 residues. The V gene's germline CDR1 is SQVTM and CDR2 ANQGSEA. The DNA of the CDR3 is TGCAGCGTTCTTACTAGCGGGAGTTCCTACGAGCAGTACTTC. Translation gives CSVLTSGSSYEQYF.

The chain links TRBV15 to TRBJ2-7; unclear D gene. The V gene lost 3 bases and the J gene lost 0 bases, with 6 bases spanning the gap. The CDR3 is 13 amino acids. Looked up from germline, CDR1 is LNHNV and CDR2 is YYDKDF (reference sequence). The CDR3 bases are TGTGCCACCAGCAGGGACCTCTCCTACGAGCAGTACTTC. It encodes CATSRDLSYEQYF.

The rearrangement joins TRBV2 to TRBJ1-5; 7 nucleotides align to TRBD1. CDR1 is SNHLY and CDR2 is FYNNEI in the germline V gene. V dropped 5 bases and J dropped 0; count of bases not matched to a gene: 7. The CDR3 spans 16 residues. CDR3 coding DNA: TGTGCCAGCAGTCAGACAGGGCGTTATAGCAATCAGCCCCAGCATTTT. Translation gives CASSQTGRYSNQPQHF.

The chain couples TRBV28 to TRBJ2-7; D gene uncertain. This CDR3 is 16 amino acids long. Trimming took 5 bases from V and 0 from J, leaving 17 bases between them. Germline V lookup: CDR1 MDHEN, CDR2 SYDVKM. The CDR3 spells CASSLSQPDSSYEQYF. CDR3 DNA: TGTGCCAGCAGTCTATCCCAGCCAGATAGCTCCTACGAGCAGTACTTC.

Turning to this clone: At one end, the junction sequence differs from germline, possibly due to a read error. The chain recombines TRBV12-3 or TRBV12-4 with TRBJ2-3; no definite D call. The CDR3 loop spans 12 amino acids. The CDR3 bases are TGTGCCAGCCGTTTTACGGCTGGTATGCAGTATTTT. Protein sequence: CASRFTAGMQYF.

The J gene is TRBJ2-7, the V gene TRBV6-5, with a tentative D call TRBD1 (6 bases). There are 15 residues in the CDR3. Trimming left V 0 bases short and J 1 base short, with 10 bases between. Per germline, CDR1 MNHEY and CDR2 SVGAGI. CDR3 sequence: CASSYSAGESYEQYF. DNA for the CDR3: TGTGCCAGCAGTTACTCCGCAGGGGAATCCTACGAGCAGTACTTC.

This chain uses TRBV19 with TRBJ1-4, with 8 bases that match TRBD1. The CDR3 is made up of 15 amino acids. The ends lost 3 bases at V and 0 bases at J; junction bases unmatched: 0. The germline V gene encodes CDR1 LNHDA and CDR2 SQIVND (reference sequence). CDR3 loop: CASSMTGATNEKLFF. The CDR3 DNA reads TGTGCCAGTAGTATGACAGGGGCAACTAATGAAAAACTGTTTTTT.

V is TRBV5-1 and J is TRBJ1-1; 9 positions agree with TRBD1. Trimming cost V 0 bases and J 4 bases; bases outside gene matches: 7. CDR1 SGHRS and CDR2 YFSETQ come from the germline V gene. This CDR3 is 16 amino acids long. CDR3 in DNA: TGCGCCAGCAGCTTGGACAGGGGGCGAATTGGCACTGAAGCTTTCTTT. This gives the protein CASSLDRGRIGTEAFF.

This chain joins TRBV19 and TRBJ1-6, with D possibly being TRBD1 (6 bases). Deletions cut 7 bases from V and 10 bases from J, with 14 bases between. Germline CDR1 LNHDA, CDR2 SQIVND (reference sequence). The CDR3 loop spans 13 amino acids. The CDR3 sequence is CASKWDIESPLHF. The DNA for the CDR3 is TGTGCCAGTAAATGGGACATCGAATCACCCCTCCACTTT.

The genes are TRBV4-1 and TRBJ1-1, with D perhaps matching TRBD1 (5 bases). Germline V gene sequence: CDR1 MGHRA, CDR2 YSYEKL. This CDR3 spans 17 amino acids. V was pared by 1 base and J by 0 bases, with 15 bases between. CDR3 DNA sequence: TGCGCCAGCAGCCAAGGAGGGGTAGAGATTATGAACACTGAAGCTTTCTTT. Translated, it gives CASSQGGVEIMNTEAFF.

The chain carries TRBV14 and TRBJ1-2, with D maybe TRBD1 (6 bases). Germline V gene data show CDR1 as SGHDN and CDR2 as FVKESK. The ends were cut back, 4 bases at V and 3 bases at J, with 12 bases in the middle. The CDR3 consists of 14 residues. CDR3 sequence (DNA): TGTGCCAGCAGCCTAGTTCCAGGGGACTATGGCTACACCTTC. Protein: CASSLVPGDYGYTF.

A single count supports this clone. This CDR3 reads CASSLSTGVRLNTEAFF. CDR3 DNA: TGTGCCAGCAGCTTAAGCACAGGGGTGAGGCTGAACACTGAAGCTTTCTTT. The V gene is TRBV7-8, the J gene TRBJ1-1; 7 positions match TRBD1. There are 17 residues in the CDR3. Per the germline V gene, CDR1 is SGHVS and CDR2 is FQNEAQ. The trim removed 2 bases at V and 0 bases at J, leaving 9 bases unmatched. Based on the CDR3 plus reference TRBV7-8 and TRBJ1-1, the full variable domain is GAGVSQSPRYKVAKRGQDVALRCDPISGHVSLFWYQQALGQGPEFLTYFQNEAQLDKSGLPSDRFFAERPEGSVSTLKIQRTQQEDSAVYLCASSLSTGVRLNTEAFFGQGTRLTVV.

V gene TRBV18 combines with J gene TRBJ2-5; unclear D gene. V lost 2 bases, J lost 5 bases, and 6 bases lay in between. Germline CDR1 KGHSH, CDR2 LQKENI. CDR3 length: 12 amino acids. The CDR3 spells CASSPLGETQYF. In DNA, the CDR3 is TGTGCCAGCTCACCATTGGGGGAGACCCAGTACTTC. The full variable domain, its missing parts supplied by reference TRBV18 and TRBJ2-5, is NAGVMQNPRHLVRRRGQEARLRCSPMKGHSHVYWYRQLPEEGLKFMVYLQKENIIDESGMPKERFSAEFPKEGPSILRIQQVVRGDSAAYFCASSPLGETQYFGPGTRLLVL.

V gene TRBV6-6 combines with J gene TRBJ1-5; the D gene is possibly TRBD1 (6 bases). The V end lost 2 bases, the J end lost 5 bases, and 16 bases lay between the germline ends. This CDR3 is 16 amino acids long. Germline V CDR1 and CDR2: MNHNY, SVGAGI (reference sequence). The CDR3 region has the DNA TGTGCCAGCAGTTACGAGCCGTACAGGGATTATCAGCCCCAGCATTTT. Encoded protein: CASSYEPYRDYQPQHF.

The J gene is TRBJ2-7, the V gene TRBV7-2, with D uncertain. The CDR3 covers 13 residues. The germline V and J ends were trimmed by 6 bases and 7 bases, with 16 bases remaining between them. CDR1 is SGHTA, CDR2 FQGNSA, per germline. CDR3 coding DNA: TGTGCCAGCAGACCCGAGGTCCTGTCTGAGCAGTACTTC. Amino acids: CASRPEVLSEQYF.

The V call is TRBV7-9, the J call TRBJ2-7; D gene ambiguous. The CDR3 extends over 14 amino acids. V was clipped by 1 base and J by 0 bases, with 7 bases between them. Germline values: CDR1 SEHNR, CDR2 FQNEAQ (reference sequence). The CDR3: CASSLGASSYEQYF. CDR3 in DNA: TGTGCCAGCAGCTTAGGGGCGAGCTCCTACGAGCAGTACTTC. The full variable domain, with the rest looked up from reference TRBV7-9 and TRBJ2-7, is DTGVSQNPRHKITKRGQNVTFRCDPISEHNRLYWYRQTLGQGPEFLTYFQNEAQLEKSRLLSDRFSAERPKGSFSTLEIQRTEQGDSAMYLCASSLGASSYEQYFGPGTRLTVT.

The gene calls are TRBV2 and TRBJ2-5; no definite D call. With 6 bases removed from V and 5 bases from J, the gap between germline ends came to 7 bases. Germline CDR1 reads SNHLY; CDR2 reads FYNNEI. The CDR3 runs to 11 residues. CDR3 nucleotide sequence: TGTGCCAGCAGCTTATCCGAGACCCAGTACTTC. This encodes CASSLSETQYF.

J is TRBJ2-3 and V is TRBV7-3; 9 bases fit TRBD2. This CDR3 is 13 amino acids long. J was trimmed by 7 bases and V by 5 bases; bases with no gene match: 4. Germline V gene sequence: CDR1 SGHTA, CDR2 FQGTGA. The CDR3 here is CASSPTSGHTQYF. CDR3 in DNA: TGTGCCAGCAGCCCGACTAGCGGCCATACGCAGTATTTT.

V is TRBV6-5 and J is TRBJ1-5, with a tentative D call TRBD1 (6 bases). The V gene's germline CDR1 is MNHEY and CDR2 SVGAGI. The CDR3 length is 15 residues. V lost 5 bases and J lost 0, with 11 bases in between. The CDR3 DNA follows: TGTGCCAGCAGTCTAGGGGGTTATAGCAATCAGCCCCAGCATTTT. Protein: CASSLGGYSNQPQHF.